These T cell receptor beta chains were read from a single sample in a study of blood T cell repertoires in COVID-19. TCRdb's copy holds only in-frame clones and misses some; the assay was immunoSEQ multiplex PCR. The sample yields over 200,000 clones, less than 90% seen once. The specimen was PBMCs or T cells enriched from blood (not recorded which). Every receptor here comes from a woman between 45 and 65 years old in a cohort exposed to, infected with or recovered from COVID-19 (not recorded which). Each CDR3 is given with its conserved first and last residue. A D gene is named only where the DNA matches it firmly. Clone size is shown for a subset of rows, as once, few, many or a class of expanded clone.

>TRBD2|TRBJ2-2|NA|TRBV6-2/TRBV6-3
CASSYSRGDTGELFF
TGTGCCAGCAGTTACTCTCGGGGGGACACCGGGGAGCTGTTTTTT
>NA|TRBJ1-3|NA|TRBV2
CASSGTGLSGNTIYF
TGTGCCAGCAGTGGTACAGGCCTCTCTGGAAACACCATATATTTT
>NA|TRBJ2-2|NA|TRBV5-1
CASSLVGAGELFF
TGCGCCAGCAGCTTGGTGGGCGCCGGGGAGCTGTTTTTT
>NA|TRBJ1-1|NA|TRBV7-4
CASRGGTEAFF
TGTGCCAGCAGGGGGGGTACTGAAGCTTTCTTT
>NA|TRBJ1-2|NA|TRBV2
CASSERVYGYTF
TGTGCCAGCAGTGAGAGGGTTTATGGCTACACCTTC
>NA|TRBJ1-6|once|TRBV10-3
CAISERDGDNSPLHF
TGTGCCATCAGTGAAAGAGACGGGGATAATTCACCCCTCCACTTT
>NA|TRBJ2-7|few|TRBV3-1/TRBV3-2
CASSQDPGGYYEQYF
TGTGCCAGCAGCCAAGACCCGGGCGGGTACTACGAGCAGTACTTC
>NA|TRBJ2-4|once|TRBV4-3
CASSQVGQAKNIQYF
TGCGCCAGCAGCCAAGTGGGGCAAGCCAAAAACATTCAGTACTTC
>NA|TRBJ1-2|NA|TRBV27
CASRMDRNSYGYTF
TGTGCCAGCAGGATGGACAGAAATAGCTATGGCTACACCTTC
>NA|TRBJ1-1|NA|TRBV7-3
CASGMGANTEAFF
TGTGCCAGCGGGATGGGGGCTAACACTGAAGCTTTCTTT
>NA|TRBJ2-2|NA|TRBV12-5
CASGLLSGFEGRTGELFF
TGTGCTAGTGGTTTGCTCTCGGGGTTTGAGGGTCGCACCGGGGAGCTGTTTTTT
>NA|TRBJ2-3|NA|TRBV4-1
CASSQAGRADTQYF
TGCGCCAGCAGCCAAGCTGGCAGGGCAGATACGCAGTATTTT
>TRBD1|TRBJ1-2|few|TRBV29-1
CSVGTGAILGYTF
TGCAGCGTGGGGACAGGGGCCATCTTGGGCTACACCTTC
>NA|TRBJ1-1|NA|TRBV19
CASRLRRGMNTEAFF
TGTGCCAGTAGACTTCGACGGGGGATGAACACTGAAGCTTTCTTT
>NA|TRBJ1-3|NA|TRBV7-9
CASSQTGRGGNTIYF
TGTGCCAGCAGCCAAACAGGACGAGGTGGAAACACCATATATTTT
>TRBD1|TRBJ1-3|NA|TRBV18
CASSTQGVSGNTIYF
TGTGCCAGCTCAACACAGGGGGTGTCTGGAAACACCATATATTTT